Shown below are 2 T cell receptor beta chains from a single sample sequenced in a study of cytomegalovirus exposure and HLA in healthy donors. Some clones are missing from TCRdb's copy, which holds only in-frame ones; the method was immunoSEQ multiplex PCR. This table holds around 63,000 clones, about 95% found once. Sequenced material: PBMCs. The receptors stem from a woman aged 18-30 years in good health and CMV-seronegative.

The genes are TRBV28 and TRBJ2-5; 8 positions match TRBD2. The CDR3 covers 13 residues. The germline CDR1 and CDR2 sequences are MDHEN and SYDVKM. V shed 1 base and J 7 bases; nucleotides not matched to a gene: 2. DNA of the CDR3: TGTGCCAGCAGTTTATCCGGGAGGGCGACCCAGTACTTC. This sequence encodes CASSLSGRATQYF.

V usage is TRBV11-2 and J usage is TRBJ2-7; 8 bases are shared with TRBD2. The CDR3 is 13 amino acids. Per germline, CDR1 SGHAT and CDR2 FQNNGV. V lost 3 bases to trimming and J lost 6 bases; unmatched junction nucleotides: 4. CDR3 bases: TGTGCCAGCAGCTTGCCCGGGAGGGGCGAGCAGTACTTC. Protein: CASSLPGRGEQYF.